This T cell receptor beta chain was documented in a study of OX40 agonist ivuxolimab in advanced cancers. The assay was immunoSEQ multiplex PCR, and TCRdb's table has in-frame clones only and misses some. The sample records 15,000 to 20,000 clones, about four fifths being singletons. The CDR3 runs 18 residues. CDR1 is ENHRY, CDR2 SYGVKD, per germline. V lost 6 bases, J lost 5 bases, and 12 bases stayed unmatched. This TCR was sampled from an adult with an advanced solid tumor such as melanoma, head and neck, liver or kidney cancer. Sequenced here: CD4+ or CD8+ T cells sorted from blood, sampled in a trial of the OX40 agonist ivuxolimab. The rearrangement uses TRBV10-3 and TRBJ2-5, with 16 bases identical to TRBD2. In DNA, the CDR3 is TGTGCCATCAGCGGGACTAGCGGGAGGGCCACAGCCGTGGAGACCCAGTACTTC. It encodes CAISGTSGRATAVETQYF.